This note documents a single T cell receptor beta chain sequence. This sample was taken from a study of T cells in Graves' hyperthyroidism and ophthalmopathy. Amplification of TCR beta CDR3 regions used RNA as the template. Using the HTBI primer set, a first-round RT-PCR was run on the TCR CDR3. Using its own MiXCR run on the multiplex PCR reads, TCRdb lists one record per CDR3 protein. The sample shows approximately 600,000 distinct CDR3 sequences, 13% to 15% of them seen only once. Sequencing input: blood. The receptor's source is a woman younger than 35 with Graves' ophthalmopathy.

The CDR3 region has the DNA TGTGCCAGCGGTCCCGGGGAGGGCACAGATACGCAGTATTTT. It translates to CASGPGEGTDTQYF. The J gene is TRBJ2-3, the V gene TRBV12-3 or TRBV12-4; a weak D match, TRBD2 (6 bases). This CDR3 contains 14 residues. The V and J ends lost 8 bases and 1 base respectively, with 13 bases between them.